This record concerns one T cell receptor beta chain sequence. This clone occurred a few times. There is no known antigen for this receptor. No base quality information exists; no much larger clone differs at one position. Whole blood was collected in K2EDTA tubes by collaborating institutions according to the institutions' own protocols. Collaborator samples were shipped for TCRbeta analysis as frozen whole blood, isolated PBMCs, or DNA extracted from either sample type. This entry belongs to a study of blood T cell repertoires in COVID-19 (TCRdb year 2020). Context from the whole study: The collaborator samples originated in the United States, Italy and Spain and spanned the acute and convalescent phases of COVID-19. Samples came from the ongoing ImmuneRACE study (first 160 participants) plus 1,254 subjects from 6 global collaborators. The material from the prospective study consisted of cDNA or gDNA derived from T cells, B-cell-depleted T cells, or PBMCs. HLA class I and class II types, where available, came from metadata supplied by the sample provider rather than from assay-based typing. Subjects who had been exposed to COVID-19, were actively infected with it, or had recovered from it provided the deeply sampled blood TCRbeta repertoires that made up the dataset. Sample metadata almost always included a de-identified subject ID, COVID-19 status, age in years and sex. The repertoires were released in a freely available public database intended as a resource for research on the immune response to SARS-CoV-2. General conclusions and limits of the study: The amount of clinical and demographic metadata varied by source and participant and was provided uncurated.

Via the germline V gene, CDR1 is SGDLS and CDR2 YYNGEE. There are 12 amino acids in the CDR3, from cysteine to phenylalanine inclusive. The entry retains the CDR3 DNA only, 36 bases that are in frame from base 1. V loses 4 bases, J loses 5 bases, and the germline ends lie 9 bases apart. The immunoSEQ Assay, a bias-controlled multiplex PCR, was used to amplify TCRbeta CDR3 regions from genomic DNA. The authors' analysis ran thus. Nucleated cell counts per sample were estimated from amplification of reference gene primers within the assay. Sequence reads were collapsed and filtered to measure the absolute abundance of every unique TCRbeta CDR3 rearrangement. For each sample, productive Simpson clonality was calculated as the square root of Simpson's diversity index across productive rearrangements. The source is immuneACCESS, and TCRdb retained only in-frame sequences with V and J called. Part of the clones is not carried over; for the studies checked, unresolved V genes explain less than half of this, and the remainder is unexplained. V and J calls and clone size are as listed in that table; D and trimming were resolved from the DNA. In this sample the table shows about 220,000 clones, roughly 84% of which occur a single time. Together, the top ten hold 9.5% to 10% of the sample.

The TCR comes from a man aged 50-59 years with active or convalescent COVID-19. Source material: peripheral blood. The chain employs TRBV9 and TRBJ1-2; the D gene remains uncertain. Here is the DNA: TGTGCCAGCAGCAACCCCGGGTATGGCTACACCTTC. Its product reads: CASSNPGYGYTF.